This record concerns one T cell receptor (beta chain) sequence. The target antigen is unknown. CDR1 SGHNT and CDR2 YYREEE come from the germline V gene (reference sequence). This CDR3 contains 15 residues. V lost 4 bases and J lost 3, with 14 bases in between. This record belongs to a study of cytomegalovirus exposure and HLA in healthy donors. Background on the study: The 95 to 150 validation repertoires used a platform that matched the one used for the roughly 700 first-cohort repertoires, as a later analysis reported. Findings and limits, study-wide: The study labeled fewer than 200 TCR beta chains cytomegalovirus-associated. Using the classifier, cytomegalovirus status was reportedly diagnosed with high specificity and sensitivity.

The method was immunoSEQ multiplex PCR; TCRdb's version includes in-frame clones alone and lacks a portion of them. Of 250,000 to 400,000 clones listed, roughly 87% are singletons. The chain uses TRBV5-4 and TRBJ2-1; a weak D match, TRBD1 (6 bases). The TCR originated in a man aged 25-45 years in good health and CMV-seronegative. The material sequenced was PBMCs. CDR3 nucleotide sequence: TGTGCCAGCAGCCCTCAGAGGGGGATCTACAATGAGCAGTTCTTC. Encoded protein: CASSPQRGIYNEQFF.